The 18 T cell receptor beta chains below all came from one sample that was sequenced in a study of shared T cell receptors in the human thymus. Measured with immunoSEQ multiplex PCR; TCRdb has only the in-frame clones, and not every one. The table includes 700,000 or so clones, approximately 85% detected once. The same data also contributed to another study, on human thymus T cells.

Sequenced input: thymocytes. Receptor source: a girl under three years old with a congenital heart defect.

The rearrangement links TRBV7-2 to TRBJ1-5; TRBD1 might be the D (5 bases). This CDR3 spans 14 amino acids. The germline V gene encodes CDR1 SGHTA and CDR2 FQGNSA. V was shortened by 1 base and J by 6 bases, with 10 bases between the two germline ends. CDR3 nucleotide sequence: TGTGCCAGCAGCTTAGATGCGGGGGGTCAGCCCCAGCATTTT. Its translation: CASSLDAGGQPQHF. Looking up the rest from reference TRBV7-2 and TRBJ1-5 gives the full variable domain: GAGVSQSPSNKVTEKGKDVELRCDPISGHTALYWYRQSLGQGLEFLIYFQGNSAPDKSGLPSDRFSAERTGGSVSTLTIQRTQQEDSAVYLCASSLDAGGQPQHFGDGTRLSIL.

This chain links TRBV7-9 with TRBJ1-2; D perhaps matches TRBD1 (6 bases). The CDR3 extends over 13 amino acids. Per the germline V gene, CDR1 is SEHNR and CDR2 is FQNEAQ (reference sequence). Trimming shortened V by 1 base and J by 7 bases, and 10 bases separated the two germline ends. The CDR3 region has the DNA TGTGCCAGCAGCTTAGGGGGGCAGGGTGGCTACACCTTC. Its protein product is CASSLGGQGGYTF.

As concerns this clone: This sample includes further DNA sequences coding for the same CDR3. Here the CDR3 DNA reads TGCGCCAGCAGCCCCGGACTCAGCACAGATACGCAGTATTTT. It yields the protein CASSPGLSTDTQYF. This rearrangement joins TRBV5-1 to TRBJ2-3; D possibly corresponds to TRBD2 (5 bases). Germline V gene data show CDR1 as SGHRS and CDR2 as YFSETQ. The V end lost 4 bases, the J end lost 0 bases, and 9 bases lay between the germline ends. This CDR3 contains 14 residues.

V gene TRBV4-1 combines with J gene TRBJ1-2; possibly TRBD1 for D (6 bases). Per germline, CDR1 MGHRA and CDR2 YSYEKL. Trimming removed 1 base at V and 6 bases at J, with 18 bases between. The CDR3 is 16 residues long. In DNA form, the CDR3 reads TGCGCCAGCAGCCAAGCCGCGGACAGAGGAATCGATGGCTACACCTTC. Protein sequence: CASSQAADRGIDGYTF.

The chain employs TRBV5-6 and TRBJ1-3; D remains unclear. Germline CDR1 and CDR2: SGHDT and YYEEEE. This CDR3 region has 18 residues. Trimming left V 2 bases short and J 0 bases short, with 18 bases between. Here the CDR3 reads CASSFSATTPSSGNTIYF. CDR3 nucleotides: TGTGCCAGCAGCTTTTCTGCAACCACGCCGAGCTCTGGAAACACCATATATTTT.

The rearrangement joins TRBV4-1 to TRBJ2-1; TRBD2 aligns across 12 bases. Germline V CDR1 and CDR2: MGHRA, YSYEKL. The CDR3 length is 18 residues. Trimming cost V 1 base and J 8 bases; bases outside gene matches: 12. CDR3 region: CASSQGGVLAGGKDEQFF. The CDR3, as DNA: TGCGCCAGCAGCCAAGGGGGGGTACTAGCGGGGGGTAAGGATGAGCAGTTCTTC.

This clone was picked up a small number of times. The rearrangement uses TRBV14 and TRBJ2-2; D is perhaps TRBD1 (5 bases). Germline V gene lookup returns CDR1 SGHDN and CDR2 FVKESK. V was cut by 1 base and J by 6 bases, with 18 bases left in between. The CDR3 is 17 amino acids. The CDR3 is CASSQVYRGSSPGELFF. The CDR3 coding sequence is TGTGCCAGCAGCCAAGTGTATAGGGGATCCAGCCCCGGGGAGCTGTTTTTT. The whole variable domain, remainder taken from reference TRBV14 and TRBJ2-2, is EAGVTQFPSHSVIEKGQTVTLRCDPISGHDNLYWYRRVMGKEIKFLLHFVKESKQDESGMPNNRFLAERTGGTYSTLKVQPAELEDSGVYFCASSQVYRGSSPGELFFGEGSRLTVL.

This chain connects TRBV4-1 to TRBJ2-7; TRBD2 matches 13 bases. J was trimmed by 0 bases and V by 1 base; bases with no gene match: 9. Germline lookup yields CDR1 MGHRA and CDR2 YSYEKL. The CDR3 sequence is 19 residues long. CDR3 nucleotide sequence: TGCGCCAGCAGCCAAGGTTGGGGACTAGCGGGGTCGGGCTCCTACGAGCAGTACTTC. Its protein is CASSQGWGLAGSGSYEQYF.

CDR3 DNA sequence: TGTGCCAGTAGTATGGGGCCGGGACTAGCCACGGATACGCAGTATTTT. Protein sequence: CASSMGPGLATDTQYF. The V gene is TRBV19, the J gene TRBJ2-3, with 9 bases identical to TRBD2. CDR1 and CDR2 from the germline V gene are LNHDA and SQIVND (reference sequence). CDR3 length: 16 amino acids. V lost 3 bases to trimming and J lost 6 bases; unmatched junction nucleotides: 10.

This clone was seen more than once but under ten times. The chain has TRBV19 and TRBJ1-5; D is possibly TRBD1 (6 bases). The germline CDR1 and CDR2 sequences are LNHDA and SQIVND (reference sequence). The CDR3 spans 18 residues. The germline V and J ends were trimmed by 6 bases and 1 base, with 22 bases remaining between them. CDR3 bases: TGTGCCAGTAGCATCTTGAGGGGGGGCCTGGGGAGCAATCAGCCCCAGCATTTT. Translation gives CASSILRGGLGSNQPQHF.

In its sample, this clone was seen once. The chain is built from TRBV7-2 and TRBJ1-2, with 8 bases that match TRBD1. Germline CDR1 reads SGHTA; CDR2 reads FQGNSA. This CDR3 is 15 amino acids long. The V gene end was trimmed by 8 bases and the J gene end by 6 bases; junction bases not matched to a gene: 14. The CDR3 nucleotides read TGTGCCAGCGACCGGACAGGGATGATTACGCATGGCTACACCTTC. The encoded protein is CASDRTGMITHGYTF. The whole variable domain, filled in from reference TRBV7-2 and TRBJ1-2, reads GAGVSQSPSNKVTEKGKDVELRCDPISGHTALYWYRQSLGQGLEFLIYFQGNSAPDKSGLPSDRFSAERTGGSVSTLTIQRTQQEDSAVYLCASDRTGMITHGYTFGSGTRLTVV.

This sequence joins TRBV19 and TRBJ1-2; 9 bases align to TRBD1. The CDR3 is 14 amino acids. Trimming took 8 bases from V and 8 from J; bases not matched to a gene: 12. From germline, CDR1 is LNHDA and CDR2 SQIVND (reference sequence). Written as DNA, the CDR3 is TGTGCCAGTTCCCCCTGGGACAGGGAGAGCGGCTACACCTTC. It encodes CASSPWDRESGYTF.

This chain joins TRBV28 and TRBJ2-4; 14 nucleotides match TRBD2. The CDR3 sequence is 20 residues long. Germline-derived CDR1 and CDR2 are MDHEN and SYDVKM. J lost 5 bases, V lost 2 bases, and 14 bases had no gene match. The CDR3: CASSLVQGGLAGGHENIQYF. The CDR3 DNA reads TGTGCCAGCAGTTTAGTCCAAGGCGGACTAGCGGGGGGCCATGAAAACATTCAGTACTTC.

A single count supports this clone. This chain joins TRBV27 and TRBJ1-4, with 7 bases that match TRBD1. Per the germline V gene, CDR1 is MNHEY and CDR2 is SMNVEV (reference sequence). V lost 5 bases, J lost 9 bases, and 9 bases stayed unmatched. The CDR3 sequence is 14 residues long. The CDR3 DNA follows: TGTGCCAGCAGTAAACAGGGGCTAATGAAAAAACTGTTTTTT. It codes for CASSKQGLMKKLFF.

The rearrangement links TRBV6-5 to TRBJ2-1; 8 bases align to TRBD2. After removal of 2 bases from V and 2 bases from J, the junction contained 5 bases not matched to a gene. The V gene's germline CDR1 is MNHEY and CDR2 SVGAGI. The CDR3 extends over 16 amino acids. CDR3: CASSYRGTRAYNEQFF. The CDR3 DNA sequence: TGTGCCAGCAGTTACCGCGGGACTAGGGCCTACAATGAGCAGTTCTTC.

This clone was seen a single time. As DNA, the CDR3 is TGTGCCAGCAGCTCCGGGACAGGGGTGACCGGGGAGCTGTTTTTT. Residues: CASSSGTGVTGELFF. The V and J genes are TRBV7-9 and TRBJ2-2, with 10 nucleotides matching TRBD1. V lost 4 bases to trimming and J lost 5 bases; unmatched junction nucleotides: 4. Germline-derived CDR1 and CDR2 are SEHNR and FQNEAQ (reference sequence). There are 15 residues in the CDR3.

The rearrangement joins TRBV4-3 to TRBJ2-2; maybe TRBD1 (6 bases). V lost 0 bases and J 7 bases, leaving 6 bases between the germline ends. Germline V gene sequence: CDR1 LGHNA, CDR2 YSLEER. CDR3 length equals 13 residues. The CDR3 sequence is CASSQEGGGELFF. The CDR3 DNA follows: TGCGCCAGCAGCCAAGAAGGGGGCGGGGAGCTGTTTTTT.

In its sample, this clone was seen a few times. V gene TRBV5-1 combines with J gene TRBJ1-1, with D tentatively TRBD1 (6 bases). V lost 4 bases and J lost 2, with 12 bases in between. Germline lookup yields CDR1 SGHRS and CDR2 YFSETQ. The CDR3 is made up of 14 amino acids. The CDR3 spells CASSPGHVNTEAFF. As DNA, the CDR3 is TGCGCCAGCAGCCCGGGACACGTAAACACTGAAGCTTTCTTT.